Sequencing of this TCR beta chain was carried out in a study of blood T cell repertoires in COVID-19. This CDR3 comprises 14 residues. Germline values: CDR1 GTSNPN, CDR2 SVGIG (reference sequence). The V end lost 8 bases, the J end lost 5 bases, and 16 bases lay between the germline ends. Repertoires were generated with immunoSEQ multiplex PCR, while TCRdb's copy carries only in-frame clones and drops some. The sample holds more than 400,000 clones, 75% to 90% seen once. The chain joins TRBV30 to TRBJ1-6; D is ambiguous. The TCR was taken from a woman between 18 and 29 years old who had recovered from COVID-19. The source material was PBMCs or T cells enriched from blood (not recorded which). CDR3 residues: CALLEGQNNSPLHF. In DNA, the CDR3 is TGTGCCCTTCTGGAGGGTCAGAATAATTCACCCCTCCACTTT.